The 27 T cell receptor beta chains below come from one sample, sequenced in a study of OX40 agonist ivuxolimab in advanced cancers. Here immunoSEQ multiplex PCR was the method, and the copy in TCRdb shows in-frame clones only, minus some. The table shows 82,000 or so clones, with 92% occurring only once. This material consisted of CD4+ or CD8+ T cells sorted from blood, taken in a trial of the OX40 agonist ivuxolimab. Receptors originate from an adult with an advanced solid tumor such as melanoma, head and neck, liver or kidney cancer.

The gene calls are TRBV29-1 and TRBJ1-1; unclear D gene. The CDR3 has 11 amino acids. Trimming stripped 1 base from V and 4 bases from J, with 4 bases between. Germline V gene sequence: CDR1 SQVTM, CDR2 ANQGSEA. CDR3 bases: TGCAGCGTTGAAGGGTCCACTGAAGCTTTCTTT. Translated: CSVEGSTEAFF.

This chain joins TRBV30 and TRBJ2-5, with D perhaps matching TRBD2 (5 bases). The V and J ends lost 4 bases and 5 bases respectively, with 17 bases between them. The length of the CDR3 is 14 residues. CDR1 GTSNPN and CDR2 SVGIG come from the germline V gene (reference sequence). Written as DNA, the CDR3 is TGTGCCTGGATTGGAGGCACCCGTTTTGAGACCCAGTACTTC. Encoded protein: CAWIGGTRFETQYF.

V and J are TRBV2 and TRBJ1-1; 8 nucleotides line up with TRBD1. The J segment lost 7 bases and the V segment lost 7 bases, leaving 5 bases of the junction unmatched. Germline V CDR1 and CDR2: SNHLY, FYNNEI. The CDR3 is 12 amino acids. As DNA, the CDR3 is TGTGCCAGCACCCCGACAGGGGATGAAGCTTTCTTT. It yields the protein CASTPTGDEAFF.

The chain has TRBV7-9 and TRBJ2-7, with 11 positions matching TRBD1. The CDR3 sequence is 15 residues long. In germline, CDR1 is SEHNR, CDR2 FQNEAQ (reference sequence). V shed 3 bases, J shed 5 bases, and the junction held 6 bases outside the gene matches. The CDR3 sequence is CASSLLRDRGDEQYF. The CDR3 DNA follows: TGTGCCAGCAGCTTGCTCCGGGACAGGGGGGACGAGCAGTACTTC.

This chain uses TRBV29-1 with TRBJ1-1; D possibly corresponds to TRBD1 (5 bases). CDR3 length: 15 amino acids. Germline CDR1 and CDR2: SQVTM and ANQGSEA. The germline V and J ends were trimmed by 8 bases and 1 base, with 20 bases remaining between them. The CDR3, as DNA: TGCAGCCCTGGCAGGGAGTTATTGTCGAACACTGAAGCTTTCTTT. This translates into CSPGRELLSNTEAFF. Drawing the rest from reference TRBV29-1 and TRBJ1-1, the complete variable domain is SAVISQKPSRDICQRGTSLTIQCQVDSQVTMMFWYRQQPGQSLTLIATANQGSEATYESGFVIDKFPISRPNLTFSTLTVSNMSPEDSSIYLCSPGRELLSNTEAFFGQGTRLTVV.

The chain uses TRBV11-2 and TRBJ1-2, with D possibly matching TRBD1 (5 bases). The germline V gene has CDR1 SGHAT and CDR2 FQNNGV. V was cut by 0 bases and J by 4 bases, with 12 bases left in between. There are 15 residues in the CDR3. CDR3: CASSLDPGGSYGYTF. CDR3 coding DNA: TGTGCCAGCAGCTTAGATCCGGGGGGTTCCTATGGCTACACCTTC.

V and J are TRBV15 and TRBJ2-7, with D possibly matching TRBD2 (6 bases). The CDR3 runs 15 residues. CDR1 is LNHNV and CDR2 is YYDKDF in the germline V gene (reference sequence). V dropped 1 base and J dropped 7 bases, with 17 bases sitting between them. The CDR3 DNA sequence: TGTGCCACCAGCAGAGGCGGGACGGCCGAGGGGGAGCAGTACTTC. This encodes CATSRGGTAEGEQYF.

The chain is built from TRBV4-2 and TRBJ1-6; possibly TRBD1 for D (5 bases). The CDR3 spans 18 residues. V gave up 0 bases and J gave up 0 bases, with 12 bases separating them. Germline assignment: CDR1 LGHNA and CDR2 YNFKEQ. CDR3 sequence: CASSQEVWGSSYNSPLHF. The CDR3 DNA is TGTGCCAGCAGCCAAGAGGTCTGGGGGAGCTCCTATAATTCACCCCTCCACTTT.

The CDR3, as DNA: TGTGCCAGCAGAAGCTTTAGCGGGAGGCTGAACACAGATACGCAGTATTTT. It encodes CASRSFSGRLNTDTQYF. The rearrangement joins TRBV11-2 to TRBJ2-3; 10 bases are shared with TRBD2. This CDR3 spans 17 amino acids. The germline V gene encodes CDR1 SGHAT and CDR2 FQNNGV. Losses at the gene ends were 6 bases for V and 2 bases for J; bases not matched to a gene: 11.

The chain is built from TRBV2 and TRBJ1-2, with TRBD1 as a possible D gene (5 bases). The germline V gene has CDR1 SNHLY and CDR2 FYNNEI. The V end was cut by 7 bases, the J end by 3 bases, with 12 bases between. The CDR3 is 13 residues long. CDR3 region: CASKDTAYYGYTF. The CDR3 DNA reads TGTGCCAGCAAGGACACAGCATACTATGGCTACACCTTC.

The rearrangement joins TRBV7-9 to TRBJ2-1, with TRBD1 matching over 10 bases. This CDR3 is built from 15 residues. CDR1 is SEHNR and CDR2 is FQNEAQ in the germline V gene (reference sequence). V gave up 1 base and J gave up 4 bases; unmatched junction bases: 1. CDR3 loop: CASSLGDRGYNEQFF. The CDR3 region has the DNA TGTGCCAGCAGCTTAGGGGACAGGGGTTACAATGAGCAGTTCTTC.

The chain has TRBV6-1 and TRBJ1-3; a weak D match, TRBD1 (6 bases). V lost 7 bases, J lost 0 bases, and 13 bases lay in between. This CDR3 spans 15 amino acids. CDR1 and CDR2 from the germline V gene are MNHNS and SASEGT. The CDR3 spells CASTGQLSSGNTIYF. CDR3 sequence (DNA): TGTGCCAGCACCGGACAGCTGAGCTCTGGAAACACCATATATTTT.

This rearrangement joins TRBV6-1 to TRBJ2-7; 10 positions agree with TRBD1. With 10 bases clipped from V and 3 bases from J, the junction kept 9 bases outside the gene matches. Germline V gene data show CDR1 as MNHNS and CDR2 as SASEGT. The CDR3 runs 14 residues. CDR3 residues: CATLAGTGDYEQYF. The CDR3 bases are TGTGCCACCCTCGCCGGGACAGGGGACTACGAGCAGTACTTC.

This chain uses TRBV10-3 with TRBJ1-1, with 8 bases fitting TRBD1. J gave up 4 bases and V 4 bases, and 2 bases lay outside the gene matches. The CDR3 totals 13 residues. Per germline, CDR1 ENHRY and CDR2 SYGVKD. CDR3 coding DNA: TGTGCCATCAGTGTTCAGGGGGCCACTGAAGCTTTCTTT. Translated, it gives CAISVQGATEAFF.

The chain recombines TRBV6-1 with TRBJ2-7; 7 bases are shared with TRBD2. The CDR3 runs 15 residues. Germline values: CDR1 MNHNS, CDR2 SASEGT. J was trimmed by 0 bases and V by 2 bases; bases with no gene match: 4. The CDR3 sequence: CASSETSANSYEQYF. The CDR3 DNA reads as TGTGCCAGCAGTGAAACTAGCGCTAACTCCTACGAGCAGTACTTC.

The chain uses TRBV27 and TRBJ2-2; D perhaps matches TRBD1 (5 bases). V was cut by 7 bases and J by 1 base, with 13 bases left in between. This CDR3 is 15 amino acids long. Per the germline V gene, CDR1 is MNHEY and CDR2 is SMNVEV (reference sequence). The CDR3 loop is CASKRQSQNTGELFF. The CDR3 DNA reads as TGTGCCAGCAAACGACAGAGCCAGAACACCGGGGAGCTGTTTTTT.

This chain links TRBV21-1 with TRBJ2-3; no check of the table's D call, TRBD1, against the DNA was made. TRBV21-1 has pseudogene status. CDR3 length: 16 amino acids. CDR3 protein: CASSKVDRVTTDTQYF. The DNA for the CDR3 is TGTGCCAGCAGCAAAGTTGACAGGGTGACCACAGATACGCAGTATTTT.

J is TRBJ1-5 and V is TRBV6-1; a weak D match, TRBD1 (5 bases). Trimming took off 0 bases at V and 7 bases at J, with 22 bases between the two ends. This CDR3 has 18 amino acids. Germline CDR1 and CDR2: MNHNS and SASEGT. The CDR3 is CASSEARFEFSGRQPQHF. The CDR3 coding sequence is TGTGCCAGCAGTGAAGCGCGATTTGAGTTTTCGGGGCGCCAGCCCCAGCATTTT.

The chain's CDR3 is CASSRGLAGGLVYEQYF. In DNA form, the CDR3 reads TGTGCCAGCAGCAGGGGACTAGCGGGAGGACTCGTCTACGAGCAGTACTTC. This rearrangement joins TRBV7-8 to TRBJ2-7; 15 nucleotides match TRBD2. V dropped 5 bases and J dropped 3; count of bases not matched to a gene: 8. The CDR3 sequence is 17 residues long. CDR1 and CDR2 from the germline V gene are SGHVS and FQNEAQ. The full variable domain, completed using reference TRBV7-8 and TRBJ2-7, is GAGVSQSPRYKVAKRGQDVALRCDPISGHVSLFWYQQALGQGPEFLTYFQNEAQLDKSGLPSDRFFAERPEGSVSTLKIQRTQQEDSAVYLCASSRGLAGGLVYEQYFGPGTRLTVT.

The rearrangement joins TRBV5-1 to TRBJ1-2; a weak D match, TRBD1 (6 bases). V was trimmed by 0 bases and J by 6 bases, leaving 9 bases between them. The germline V gene encodes CDR1 SGHRS and CDR2 YFSETQ. This CDR3 comprises 13 residues. This chain's CDR3 is CASSLAGGNGYTF. The CDR3 bases are TGCGCCAGCAGCTTGGCTGGGGGCAATGGCTACACCTTC.

This clone was recorded only once. V and J are TRBV7-8 and TRBJ2-5; TRBD1 matches at 12 bases. CDR3 length equals 16 residues. The trim removed 5 bases at V and 2 bases at J, leaving 6 bases unmatched. CDR1 SGHVS and CDR2 FQNEAQ come from the germline V gene. This chain's CDR3 is CASSTWDRGQQETQYF. As DNA, the CDR3 is TGTGCCAGCAGCACCTGGGACAGGGGGCAGCAAGAGACCCAGTACTTC.

The CDR3 loop reads CASSRTGASQRGEQFF. The CDR3 DNA follows: TGCGCCAGCAGCAGAACGGGGGCATCACAAAGGGGTGAGCAGTTCTTC. This rearrangement joins TRBV5-1 to TRBJ2-1; D possibly matches TRBD1 or TRBD2 (6 bases each). This CDR3 comprises 16 residues. Germline CDR1 SGHRS, CDR2 YFSETQ. V was pared by 4 bases and J by 9 bases, with 23 bases between. Drawing the rest from reference TRBV5-1 and TRBJ2-1, the complete variable domain is KAGVTQTPRYLIKTRGQQVTLSCSPISGHRSVSWYQQTPGQGLQFLFEYFSETQRNKGNFPGRFSGRQFSNSRSEMNVSTLELGDSALYLCASSRTGASQRGEQFFGPGTRLTVL.

The rearrangement joins TRBV29-1 to TRBJ2-1, with D perhaps matching TRBD2 (5 bases). CDR3 length equals 16 residues. The V end was cut by 2 bases, the J end by 0 bases, with 14 bases between. Germline V gives CDR1 SQVTM, CDR2 ANQGSEA. The CDR3 spells CSVERRAKGSYNEQFF. CDR3 nucleotides: TGCAGCGTTGAAAGGCGGGCGAAGGGCTCCTACAATGAGCAGTTCTTC.

This chain joins TRBV19 and TRBJ2-5, with D uncertain. CDR3 length equals 12 residues. CDR1 LNHDA and CDR2 SQIVND come from the germline V gene (reference sequence). The V and J ends lost 8 bases and 1 base respectively, with 8 bases between them. The CDR3 is CASATTQETQYF. CDR3 nucleotides: TGTGCCAGTGCTACTACCCAAGAGACCCAGTACTTC. Full variable domain (rest looked up from reference TRBV19 and TRBJ2-5): DGGITQSPKYLFRKEGQNVTLSCEQNLNHDAMYWYRQDPGQGLRLIYYSQIVNDFQKGDIAEGYSVSREKKESFPLTVTSAQKNPTAFYLCASATTQETQYFGPGTRLLVL.

This clone was recorded only once. The J gene is TRBJ2-5, the V gene TRBV6-5, with 11 bases matching TRBD1. The trim removed 6 bases at V and 5 bases at J, leaving 11 bases unmatched. Germline-derived CDR1 and CDR2 are MNHEY and SVGAGI. This CDR3 region has 16 residues. CDR3 in amino acids: CASSYRDRGIGETQYF. Written as DNA, the CDR3 is TGTGCCAGCAGCTACCGGGACAGGGGGATTGGGGAGACCCAGTACTTC.

This rearrangement joins TRBV30 to TRBJ2-1, with 9 nucleotides matching TRBD1. Germline lookup yields CDR1 GTSNPN and CDR2 SVGIG (reference sequence). The junction had 7 bases not matched to a gene; V was cut back by 3 bases and J by 7 bases. The CDR3 totals 14 residues. The CDR3 DNA is TGTGCCTGGAGAAAACAGGGGGCGCTGAATGAGCAGTTCTTC. This gives the protein CAWRKQGALNEQFF.

This clone has a single count. This chain's CDR3 is CASSSREGGNEQFF. The CDR3 region has the DNA TGTGCCAGTAGTTCTCGGGAGGGGGGTAATGAGCAGTTCTTC. This chain links TRBV19 with TRBJ2-1, with 8 positions matching TRBD2. CDR1 and CDR2 (germline): LNHDA, SQIVND (reference sequence). The CDR3 is 14 amino acids. V lost 5 bases to trimming and J lost 7 bases; unmatched junction nucleotides: 7. The variable domain in full, with the rest retrieved from reference TRBV19 and TRBJ2-1, is DGGITQSPKYLFRKEGQNVTLSCEQNLNHDAMYWYRQDPGQGLRLIYYSQIVNDFQKGDIAEGYSVSREKKESFPLTVTSAQKNPTAFYLCASSSREGGNEQFFGPGTRLTVL.